This T cell receptor beta chain emerged from a study of blood T cell repertoires in COVID-19 (dated by TCRdb to 2018 to 2020). Study-level background: Samples covering the acute and convalescent phases of COVID-19 were provided by collaborators in the United States, Italy and Spain. The prospective study material was composed of cDNA or gDNA derived from T cells, B-cell-depleted T cells, or PBMCs. Deeply sampled blood TCRbeta repertoires from subjects exposed to, actively infected with, or recovered from COVID-19 were included in the dataset. The repertoires were released in a freely available public database intended as a resource for research on the immune response to SARS-CoV-2. Samples were obtained from the ongoing ImmuneRACE study (first 160 participants) and from 1,254 subjects provided by 6 global collaborators. Sample metadata almost always included a de-identified subject ID, COVID-19 status, age in years and sex. Where available, HLA class I and class II types were taken from metadata supplied by the sample provider and were not determined by assay-based typing.

After removal of 11 bases from V and 5 bases from J, the junction retains 12 bases not matched to a gene. Spanning cysteine to phenylalanine, the CDR3 consists of 13 amino acids. Only the CDR3 DNA is retained, 39 bases long and in frame from the first base. Based on the germline V gene (reference sequence), the CDR1 and CDR2 sequences are SEHNR and FQNEAQ. As concerns this clone: Its cognate antigen has yet to be identified. Base qualities are missing; no much larger clone stands one base away.

The full study reports these points: The amount of clinical and demographic metadata varied by source and participant and was provided uncurated.

At one collaborating source in Seattle, patients were enrolled during active infection and were followed longitudinally through the course of disease. The collaborating institutions used their own protocols to collect whole blood in K2EDTA tubes. For TCRbeta analysis, collaborators shipped samples as frozen whole blood, isolated PBMCs, or DNA extracted from either of those sample types. TCRbeta CDR3 regions were amplified from genomic DNA using the immunoSEQ Assay, a bias-controlled multiplex PCR. Per the original workflow: The number of nucleated cells in each sample was estimated by amplification of reference gene primers within the assay. Sequence reads were collapsed and filtered to measure the absolute abundance of every unique TCRbeta CDR3 rearrangement. Productive Simpson clonality was computed per sample as the square root of Simpson's diversity index over productive rearrangements. Entries here come from immuneACCESS through TCRdb and include only in-frame sequences with V and J called. Some clones fail to appear in such tables; in the studies checked, an unresolved V gene covers under half of the shortfall, and the cause of the remainder is unknown. V, J and clone size are taken as reported in that table, and D and trimming were inferred from the DNA itself. The sample table shows about 170,000 clones, and less than 90% are seen once. Around 9.9% of the sample is in the top ten clones.

The sequence was obtained from an older woman with COVID-19, enrolled during active disease. The sample comprised peripheral blood. The chain links TRBV7-9 with TRBJ2-7; 7 central nucleotides agree with TRBD2. The DNA is TGTGCCGGACGAGTAGCGGGTGACAACGAGCAGTACTTC. Translated, it reads CAGRVAGDNEQYF.